One and the same sample provided the 20 T cell receptor beta chains below, sequenced in a study of blood T cell repertoires in COVID-19. TCRdb's copy holds only in-frame clones and misses some; the assay was immunoSEQ multiplex PCR. The table shows about 18,000 clones, with approximately 90% occurring only once. The material sequenced was peripheral blood. These receptors were obtained from a human donor in a cohort sampled during active COVID-19.

The chain recombines TRBV28 with TRBJ2-7; perhaps TRBD1 as D (6 bases). The CDR3 is made up of 15 amino acids. Germline values: CDR1 MDHEN, CDR2 SYDVKM. Trimming took 8 bases from V and 5 from J, leaving 22 bases between them. CDR3 sequence: CASSFSGPGGHEQYF. DNA of the CDR3: TGTGCCAGCTCCTTCAGTGGGCCTGGGGGCCACGAGCAGTACTTC.

The V and J genes are TRBV30 and TRBJ1-4; TRBD1 might be the D (5 bases). Germline V gene lookup returns CDR1 GTSNPN and CDR2 SVGIG (reference sequence). This CDR3 spans 14 amino acids. Trimming pared 1 base from V and 4 bases from J, leaving 10 bases between. The CDR3 coding sequence is TGTGCCTGGAGTGGGGACTCTTATAATGAAAAACTGTTTTTT. Protein sequence: CAWSGDSYNEKLFF.

A single count supports this clone. The V call is TRBV3-1 (or the pseudogene TRBV3-2), the J call TRBJ1-4; 7 bases agree with TRBD1. V lost 4 bases and J lost 5; bases outside the gene matches: 7. Germline V gives CDR1 LGHDT, CDR2 YNNKEL (reference sequence). CDR3 length equals 15 residues. The DNA of the CDR3 is TGTGCCAGCAGCCCCCGGACAGGCTCAAATGAAAAACTGTTTTTT. It codes for CASSPRTGSNEKLFF.

The V gene is TRBV5-1, the J gene TRBJ2-2; 9 bases match TRBD2. There are 14 residues in the CDR3. CDR1 is SGHRS, CDR2 YFSETQ, per germline. V trimming: 4 bases; J trimming: 5 bases; junction bases outside the gene matches: 3. CDR3: CASSLSGGTGELFF. The CDR3 DNA is TGCGCCAGCAGCCTTAGCGGGGGAACCGGGGAGCTGTTTTTT.

The V call is TRBV9, the J call TRBJ2-1; 8 nucleotides agree with TRBD2. This CDR3 has 16 residues. V was pared by 4 bases and J by 0 bases, with 6 bases of the junction left unmatched. Per the germline V gene, CDR1 is SGDLS and CDR2 is YYNGEE. The CDR3, as DNA: TGTGCCAGCAGCTCCGGGAGGGCGGGCTCCTACAATGAGCAGTTCTTC. As protein: CASSSGRAGSYNEQFF.

The CDR3 DNA reads as TGTGCCAGCAGCTTGCCAGTCTCTGGAAACACCATATATTTT. It codes for CASSLPVSGNTIYF. The genes are TRBV5-5 and TRBJ1-3; no definite D call. Germline assignment: CDR1 SGHKS and CDR2 YYEKEE (reference sequence). The CDR3 runs 14 residues. Trimming took 1 base from V and 0 from J, leaving 5 bases between them.

The chain is built from TRBV12-3 or TRBV12-4 and TRBJ2-1; maybe TRBD2 (5 bases). Trimming pared 8 bases from V and 12 bases from J, leaving 14 bases between. This CDR3 is built from 11 residues. The chain's CDR3 is CASGTRTWQFF. CDR3 DNA sequence: TGTGCCAGCGGAACCCGGACTTGGCAGTTCTTC.

Only one count was recorded for this clone. This chain uses TRBV14 with TRBJ1-5; D is unclear. Between the trimmed V and J ends, which lost 1 base and 6 bases, there was a span of 7 bases. This CDR3 spans 13 amino acids. In germline, CDR1 is SGHDN, CDR2 FVKESK. The CDR3 loop is CASSQGPSQPQHF. The DNA for the CDR3 is TGTGCCAGCAGCCAAGGCCCGAGTCAGCCCCAGCATTTT.

V usage is TRBV5-1 and J usage is TRBJ2-3; tentatively, D is TRBD1 (7 bases). Germline-derived CDR1 and CDR2 are SGHRS and YFSETQ. The CDR3 spans 13 residues. Trimming shortened V by 6 bases and J by 5 bases, and 13 bases separated the two germline ends. CDR3 in DNA: TGCGCCAGCACGGAGGGGGCTCAAGATACGCAGTATTTT. This gives the protein CASTEGAQDTQYF.

This chain joins TRBV7-9 and TRBJ2-5; D is ambiguous. Trimming took off 1 base at V and 5 bases at J, with 11 bases between the two ends. The CDR3 has 14 residues. Germline V gene lookup returns CDR1 SEHNR and CDR2 FQNEAQ (reference sequence). In DNA form, the CDR3 reads TGTGCCAGCAGCTTAGATTTGACACCGGAGACCCAGTACTTC. Translation: CASSLDLTPETQYF.

A few counts support this clone. The chain carries TRBV6-6 and TRBJ1-2; 10 bases are shared with TRBD1. The CDR3 is made up of 14 amino acids. The ends lost 7 bases at V and 3 bases at J; junction bases unmatched: 5. CDR1 and CDR2 from the germline V gene are MNHNY and SVGAGI (reference sequence). The CDR3 nucleotides read TGTGCCAGCACCCGGGACAGGGGTGACTATGGCTACACCTTC. Its translation is CASTRDRGDYGYTF.

The chain carries TRBV5-6 and TRBJ1-1; 7 nucleotides match TRBD1. CDR1 and CDR2 from the germline V gene are SGHDT and YYEEEE. The CDR3 is made up of 14 amino acids. Unmatched junction bases numbered 5, after V lost 4 bases and J lost 2 bases. Here the CDR3 reads CASSRQGGNTEAFF. CDR3 nucleotide sequence: TGTGCCAGCAGCCGACAGGGCGGAAACACTGAAGCTTTCTTT.

The rearrangement links TRBV18 to TRBJ1-1; 7 bases map to TRBD1. This CDR3 contains 21 residues. Losses at the gene ends were 2 bases for V and 3 bases for J; bases not matched to a gene: 24. Germline values: CDR1 KGHSH, CDR2 LQKENI. CDR3 loop: CASSPWVSVDSTGRLYTEAFF. The CDR3 nucleotides read TGTGCCAGCTCACCATGGGTCTCGGTGGATTCGACAGGGCGTTTGTACACTGAAGCTTTCTTT.

The chain links TRBV27 to TRBJ2-5; D is possibly TRBD2 (5 bases). From germline, CDR1 is MNHEY and CDR2 SMNVEV (reference sequence). V lost 0 bases and J lost 4, with 12 bases in between. The CDR3 contains 15 residues. The CDR3, as DNA: TGTGCCAGCAGTTTATCTTGGAGGCAGCGAGAGACCCAGTACTTC. Amino acid sequence: CASSLSWRQRETQYF.

This clone came up once. The V gene is TRBV9, the J gene TRBJ2-6; no clear D. Germline V gene lookup returns CDR1 SGDLS and CDR2 YYNGEE. V shed 3 bases and J shed 3 bases, with 10 bases lying between them. This CDR3 is built from 15 residues. The CDR3 sequence: CASSDLRSGANVLTF. The CDR3 DNA sequence: TGTGCCAGCAGCGACCTACGTAGTGGGGCCAACGTCCTGACTTTC.

The CDR3 DNA is TGCGCCAGCAGCGCGGTAGGGACAGGGGAACACCGGGAGCTGTTTTTT. This translates into CASSAVGTGEHRELFF. The chain recombines TRBV5-1 with TRBJ2-2, with TRBD1 matching over 10 bases. V trimming: 4 bases; J trimming: 9 bases; junction bases outside the gene matches: 12. The CDR3 covers 16 residues. Germline V gene sequence: CDR1 SGHRS, CDR2 YFSETQ.

The chain joins TRBV4-2 to TRBJ1-2, with D perhaps TRBD1 (6 bases). The CDR3 is 16 amino acids. Germline-derived CDR1 and CDR2 are LGHNA and YNFKEQ. The V end lost 2 bases, the J end lost 5 bases, and 18 bases lay between the germline ends. Here the CDR3 reads CASSQQGQPIYYGYTF. The CDR3 DNA sequence: TGTGCCAGCAGCCAACAAGGACAGCCAATTTATTATGGCTACACCTTC.

V is TRBV19 and J is TRBJ1-2, with TRBD1 as a possible D gene (6 bases). The CDR3 has 15 amino acids. V lost 5 bases and J 7 bases, leaving 20 bases between the germline ends. Germline V lookup: CDR1 LNHDA, CDR2 SQIVND (reference sequence). Here the CDR3 DNA reads TGTGCCAGTAGTTTTGTCCGGACAGCTAACAGTGGCTACACCTTC. It is translated as CASSFVRTANSGYTF.

V usage is TRBV5-1 and J usage is TRBJ2-3; 12 nucleotides match TRBD2. V was pared by 2 bases and J by 6 bases, with 7 bases of the junction left unmatched. Germline CDR1 and CDR2: SGHRS and YFSETQ. The length of the CDR3 is 16 residues. CDR3 sequence: CASSFGLAGGPDTQYF. CDR3 nucleotides: TGCGCCAGCAGCTTTGGCCTAGCGGGAGGGCCTGATACGCAGTATTTT.

The CDR3, as DNA: TGTGCCAGCAGCTTAGCCCCCCCTGCCGGGGCCCAGTACTTC. The encoded protein is CASSLAPPAGAQYF. This sequence joins TRBV7-6 and TRBJ2-5; tentatively, D is TRBD2 (5 bases). V dropped 0 bases and J dropped 9 bases, with 14 bases sitting between them. Germline-derived CDR1 and CDR2 are SGHVS and FNYEAQ. There are 14 residues in the CDR3.